These 6 T cell receptor beta chains were sequenced from one sample in a study of T-cell reconstitution after alpha-beta-depleted transplantation in children. Using unique molecular identifiers, the investigators prepared the TCRbeta library. TCRdb recomputed calls from the PCR reads with MiXCR, one row per CDR3 protein. Here the sample spans hundreds of thousands of distinct CDR3 sequences, under 15% being singletons. The sample consisted of PBMCs from the stem cell graft donor, taken from the stem cell graft. These TCRs come from a human donor who donated a stem cell graft to a child with combined immunodeficiency.

This clonotype occurred many times. V gene TRBV9 combines with J gene TRBJ2-3; TRBD2 might be the D (6 bases). Germline V gene lookup returns CDR1 SGDLS and CDR2 YYNGEE. V gave up 1 base and J gave up 5 bases, with 20 bases separating them. This CDR3 has 17 amino acids. The CDR3 here is CASSVRGGLLSGDTQYF. The CDR3 DNA sequence: TGTGCCAGCAGCGTACGGGGAGGTTTGCTATCGGGAGATACGCAGTATTTT.

This clonotype was seen many times. V gene TRBV7-6 combines with J gene TRBJ2-3; no firm D call. Germline CDR1 and CDR2: SGHVS and FNYEAQ. The V gene lost 1 base and the J gene lost 8 bases, with 7 bases spanning the gap. The CDR3 sequence is 12 residues long. The CDR3 sequence is CASSLGVGTQYF. The CDR3 nucleotides are TGTGCCAGCAGCTTAGGAGTGGGTACGCAGTATTTT.

This clonotype occurred many times. V gene TRBV11-2 combines with J gene TRBJ2-5; 13 bases map to TRBD2. This CDR3 is 17 amino acids long. The germline gives CDR1 SGHAT, CDR2 FQNNGV. Trimming cost V 0 bases and J 4 bases; bases outside gene matches: 5. The CDR3 DNA sequence: TGTGCCAGCAGCTTAGATGGACTAGCGGGGGCAATAGAGACCCAGTACTTC. Its translation is CASSLDGLAGAIETQYF.

This clonotype has more than one count but fewer than ten. The rearrangement joins TRBV12-3 or TRBV12-4 to TRBJ1-6, with TRBD1 as a possible D gene (6 bases). Trimming removed 5 bases at V and 6 bases at J, with 14 bases between. CDR3 length equals 15 residues. CDR3 nucleotide sequence: TGTGCCAGCAGTATCCGGACAGCGGCTAATTCACCCCTCCACTTT. This sequence encodes CASSIRTAANSPLHF.

This clonotype was picked up a small number of times. The chain carries TRBV15 and TRBJ1-4, with TRBD1 matching 11 bases. Germline V lookup: CDR1 LNHNV, CDR2 YYDKDF (reference sequence). The V and J ends lost 1 base and 0 bases, in that order; junction bases with no gene match: 10. This CDR3 is 20 amino acids long. In DNA form, the CDR3 reads TGTGCCACCAGCAGAGCCACGCCGGGACAGGGGGTTGCAACTAATGAAAAACTGTTTTTT. Protein: CATSRATPGQGVATNEKLFF.

The chain is built from TRBV9 and TRBJ2-7, with D perhaps assigned TRBD1 or TRBD2 (5 bases each). Trimming pared 2 bases from V and 6 bases from J, leaving 15 bases between. The V gene's germline CDR1 is SGDLS and CDR2 YYNGEE. The CDR3 extends over 14 amino acids. The CDR3: CASSVGERAFEQYF. DNA of the CDR3: TGTGCCAGCAGCGTGGGGGAGAGGGCGTTCGAGCAGTACTTC.